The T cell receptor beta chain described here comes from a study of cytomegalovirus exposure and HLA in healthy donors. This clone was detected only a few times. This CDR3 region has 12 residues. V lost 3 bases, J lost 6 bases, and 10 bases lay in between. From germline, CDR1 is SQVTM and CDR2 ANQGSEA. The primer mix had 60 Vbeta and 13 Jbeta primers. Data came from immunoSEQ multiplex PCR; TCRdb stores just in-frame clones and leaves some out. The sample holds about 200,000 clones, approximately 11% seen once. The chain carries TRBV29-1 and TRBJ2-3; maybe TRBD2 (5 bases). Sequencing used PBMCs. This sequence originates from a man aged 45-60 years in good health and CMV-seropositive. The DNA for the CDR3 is TGCAGCGTTGAGCGGTCGGGGGATACGCAGTATTTT. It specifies CSVERSGDTQYF.